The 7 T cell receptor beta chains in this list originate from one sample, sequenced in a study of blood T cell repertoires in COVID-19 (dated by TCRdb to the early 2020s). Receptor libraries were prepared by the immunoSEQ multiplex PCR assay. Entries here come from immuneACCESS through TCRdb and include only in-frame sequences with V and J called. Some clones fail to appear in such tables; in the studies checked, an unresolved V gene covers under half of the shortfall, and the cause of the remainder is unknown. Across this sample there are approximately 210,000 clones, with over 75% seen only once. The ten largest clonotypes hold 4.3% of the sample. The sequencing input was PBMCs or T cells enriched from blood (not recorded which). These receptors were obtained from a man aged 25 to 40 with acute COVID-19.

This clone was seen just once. The CDR3 is CASSPPGREQFF. Here the CDR3 DNA reads TGTGCCAGCAGTCCGCCCGGGAGAGAGCAGTTCTTC. V and J are TRBV27 and TRBJ2-1, with a possible D match to TRBD2 (6 bases). V lost 5 bases and J lost 10, with 12 bases in between. CDR1 and CDR2 from the germline V gene are MNHEY and SMNVEV (reference sequence). CDR3 size: 12 residues.

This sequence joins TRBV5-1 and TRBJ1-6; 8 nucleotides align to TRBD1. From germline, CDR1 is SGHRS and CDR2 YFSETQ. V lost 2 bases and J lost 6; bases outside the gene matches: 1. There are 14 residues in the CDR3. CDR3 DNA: TGCGCCAGCAGCTTAACAGGGGGTAATTCACCCCTCCACTTT. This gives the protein CASSLTGGNSPLHF.

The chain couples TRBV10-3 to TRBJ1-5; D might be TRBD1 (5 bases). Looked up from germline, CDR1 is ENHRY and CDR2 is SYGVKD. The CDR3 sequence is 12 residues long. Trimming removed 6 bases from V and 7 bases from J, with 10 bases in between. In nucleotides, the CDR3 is TGTGCCATCAGGGGAGGGGACCAGCCCCAGCATTTT. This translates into CAIRGGDQPQHF.

The CDR3 DNA is TGTGCCACCAGCGGGGAACAGGGGAATCAGCCCCAGCATTTT. Translated: CATSGEQGNQPQHF. The V gene is TRBV15, the J gene TRBJ1-5; TRBD1 matches 7 bases. Germline CDR1 is LNHNV and CDR2 is YYDKDF (reference sequence). The CDR3 sequence is 14 residues long. V lost 5 bases, J lost 4 bases, and 5 bases stayed unmatched.

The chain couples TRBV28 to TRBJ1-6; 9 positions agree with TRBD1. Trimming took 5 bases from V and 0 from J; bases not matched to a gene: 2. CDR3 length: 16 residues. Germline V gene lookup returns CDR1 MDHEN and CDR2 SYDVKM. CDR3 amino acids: CASSPTGGSYNSPLHF. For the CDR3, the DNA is TGTGCCAGCAGTCCGACAGGGGGCTCCTATAATTCACCCCTCCACTTT.

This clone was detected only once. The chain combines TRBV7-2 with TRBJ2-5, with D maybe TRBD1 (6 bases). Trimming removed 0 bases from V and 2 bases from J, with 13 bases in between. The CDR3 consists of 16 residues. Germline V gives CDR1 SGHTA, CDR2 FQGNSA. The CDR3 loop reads CASSLAAGDSQETQYF. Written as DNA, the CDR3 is TGTGCCAGCAGCTTAGCGGCAGGGGATTCTCAAGAGACCCAGTACTTC.

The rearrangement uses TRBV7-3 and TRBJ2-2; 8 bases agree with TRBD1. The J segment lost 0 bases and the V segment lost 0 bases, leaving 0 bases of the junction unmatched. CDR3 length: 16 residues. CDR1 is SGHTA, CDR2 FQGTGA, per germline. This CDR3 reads CASSLTTGANTGELFF. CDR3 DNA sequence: TGTGCCAGCAGCTTAACGACAGGGGCGAACACCGGGGAGCTGTTTTTT.